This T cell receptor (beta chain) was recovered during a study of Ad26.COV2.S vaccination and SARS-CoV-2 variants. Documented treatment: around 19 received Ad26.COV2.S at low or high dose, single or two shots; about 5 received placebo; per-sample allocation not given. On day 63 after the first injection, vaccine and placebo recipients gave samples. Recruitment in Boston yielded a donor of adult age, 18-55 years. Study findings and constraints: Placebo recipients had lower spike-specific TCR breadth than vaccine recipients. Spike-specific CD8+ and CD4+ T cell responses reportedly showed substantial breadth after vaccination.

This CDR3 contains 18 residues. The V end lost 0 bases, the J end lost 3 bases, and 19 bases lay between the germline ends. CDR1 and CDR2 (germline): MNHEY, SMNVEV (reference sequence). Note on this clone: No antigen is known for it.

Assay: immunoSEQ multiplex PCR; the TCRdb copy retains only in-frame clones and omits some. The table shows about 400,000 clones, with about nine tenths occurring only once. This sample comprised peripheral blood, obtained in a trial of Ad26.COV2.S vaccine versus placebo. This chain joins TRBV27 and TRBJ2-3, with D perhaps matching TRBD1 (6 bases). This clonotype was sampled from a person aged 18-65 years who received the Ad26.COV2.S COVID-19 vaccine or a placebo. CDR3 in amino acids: CASSLSSPRRTATDTQYF. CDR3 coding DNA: TGTGCCAGCAGTTTATCTTCCCCCCGGAGGACAGCAACAGATACGCAGTATTTT.